Presented here are 29 T cell receptor beta chains from one specimen sequenced in a study of molecular identifiers for immune sequencing clone quantification. TCRdb re-derived calls from the PCR reads in MiXCR, one entry per CDR3 protein. The sample lists about 40,000 distinct CDR3 sequences, roughly 20% occurring once. Sequencing was carried out using naive CD8+ T cells from blood, with Jurkat cell RNA spiked in. Subset of the sample: FACS-sorted CD8+CD4-CCR7+CD45RA+ naive T cells. Receptors originate from a human donor in good health. Some libraries in this study had Jurkat cell RNA spiked in.

This clonotype was picked up a small number of times. The V call is TRBV20-1, the J call TRBJ1-1; no clear D. In germline, CDR1 is DFQATT, CDR2 SNEGSKA (reference sequence). The CDR3 extends over 16 amino acids. The V gene lost 4 bases and the J gene lost 3 bases, with 21 bases spanning the gap. The CDR3 sequence is CSATSPVLLTYTEAFF. For the CDR3, the DNA is TGCAGTGCTACTTCACCCGTCCTCCTTACTTACACTGAAGCTTTCTTT.

This clonotype is a singleton in its sample. Just one base apart from a much larger clone, this may be a read error. The rearrangement links TRBV28 to TRBJ2-3; no definite D call. The CDR3 is made up of 15 amino acids. The V gene's germline CDR1 is MDHEN and CDR2 SYDVKM. This chain's CDR3 is CASSGVWSLTETQYF. The DNA of the CDR3 is TGTGCCAGCAGTGGGGTCTGGTCTCTCACAGAGACGCAGTATTTT.

This clonotype was found many times. The V call is TRBV20-1, the J call TRBJ2-7; TRBD2 matches at 15 bases. The V and J ends lost 5 bases and 5 bases, in that order; junction bases with no gene match: 7. The CDR3 extends over 15 amino acids. Germline CDR1 is DFQATT and CDR2 is SNEGSKA (reference sequence). CDR3 loop: CSAPGLAGGWNEQYF. The CDR3 DNA is TGCAGTGCTCCCGGACTAGCGGGAGGGTGGAACGAGCAGTACTTC.

This clonotype was seen many times. The chain employs TRBV4-3 and TRBJ2-2; no clear D. CDR1 and CDR2 (germline): LGHNA, YSLEER. The V gene lost 1 base and the J gene lost 4 bases, with 13 bases spanning the gap. The CDR3 spans 16 residues. DNA of the CDR3: TGCGCCAGCAGCCAAGGGGCCAGCACGAGCACCGGGGAGCTGTTTTTT. Translated: CASSQGASTSTGELFF.

This clonotype was picked up many times. The chain is built from TRBV7-6 and TRBJ2-5; D is tentatively TRBD1 or TRBD2 (5 bases each). This CDR3 is built from 17 residues. Trimming removed 0 bases from V and 0 bases from J, with 14 bases in between. The germline V gene has CDR1 SGHVS and CDR2 FNYEAQ. In DNA, the CDR3 is TGTGCCAGCAGCTTAGCGGGGCCAGGGACCTACCAAGAGACCCAGTACTTC. Residues: CASSLAGPGTYQETQYF.

This clonotype was observed a few times. The V gene is TRBV20-1, the J gene TRBJ1-6; unclear D gene. Trimming pared 3 bases from V and 8 bases from J, leaving 5 bases between. CDR3 length equals 11 residues. Germline-derived CDR1 and CDR2 are DFQATT and SNEGSKA (reference sequence). CDR3: CSASLDSPLHF. CDR3 bases: TGCAGTGCTAGTCTCGATTCACCCCTCCACTTT.

As for this clonotype: A much bigger clone sits one base away, suggesting this may be a read error. V is TRBV11-2 and J is TRBJ1-3; D call uncertain. This CDR3 has 15 amino acids. CDR1 SGHAT and CDR2 FQNNGV come from the germline V gene. CDR3 sequence: CASSLSRNSGNAIYF. DNA of the CDR3: TGTGCCAGCAGCTTATCCAGGAACTCTGGAAACGCCATATATTTT.

This clonotype was recorded many times. The chain carries TRBV6-5 and TRBJ2-2; 8 bases are shared with TRBD2. From germline, CDR1 is MNHEY and CDR2 SVGAGI. Germline trimming cut 7 bases from V and 3 bases from J; bases unmatched to any gene: 4. The CDR3 loop spans 14 amino acids. The CDR3, as DNA: TGTGCCAGCATGAAAGCGGGAGACACCGGGGAGCTGTTTTTT. This translates into CASMKAGDTGELFF.

This clonotype was found many times. This chain's CDR3 is CASSYHSGSSYNEQFF. In DNA form, the CDR3 reads TGTGCCAGCAGTTATCATAGCGGGAGTTCCTACAATGAGCAGTTCTTC. J is TRBJ2-1 and V is TRBV6-2 or TRBV6-3; 9 positions agree with TRBD2. Germline trimming cut 3 bases from V and 1 base from J; bases unmatched to any gene: 4. This CDR3 region has 16 residues. Germline assignment: CDR1 MNHEY and CDR2 SVGEGT.

This clonotype was recorded a few times. The chain recombines TRBV4-3 with TRBJ2-7, with a possible D match to TRBD2 (6 bases). CDR3 length equals 15 residues. CDR1 and CDR2 (germline): LGHNA, YSLEER. The V gene lost 1 base and the J gene lost 3 bases, with 13 bases spanning the gap. CDR3 bases: TGCGCCAGCAGCCAAGGGGAGGCGGCCCTCTACGAGCAGTACTTC. Translating gives CASSQGEAALYEQYF.

In this sample, this clonotype turned up many times. The rearrangement uses TRBV9 and TRBJ1-1, with 8 bases identical to TRBD1. The germline V gene encodes CDR1 SGDLS and CDR2 YYNGEE. This CDR3 has 15 amino acids. V shed 3 bases, J shed 0 bases, and the junction held 4 bases outside the gene matches. The CDR3 loop is CASSAGQGVNTEAFF. The CDR3 DNA is TGTGCCAGCAGCGCAGGACAGGGAGTGAACACTGAAGCTTTCTTT. Supplemented by reference TRBV9 and TRBJ1-1, the full variable domain reads DSGVTQTPKHLITATGQRVTLRCSPRSGDLSVYWYQQSLDQGLQFLIQYYNGEERAKGNILERFSAQQFPDLHSELNLSSLELGDSALYFCASSAGQGVNTEAFFGQGTRLTVV.

The chain links TRBV12-3 or TRBV12-4 to TRBJ2-3; 9 bases line up with TRBD2. The CDR3 sequence is 16 residues long. With V trimmed by 3 bases and J by 5 bases, 9 bases remained unmatched. CDR3 sequence reads: CASSFQGGRARDTQYF. CDR3 nucleotide sequence: TGTGCCAGCAGTTTTCAAGGCGGGAGGGCCAGAGATACGCAGTATTTT.

This clonotype occurred many times. V gene TRBV6-5 combines with J gene TRBJ1-5; TRBD1 agrees at 9 bases. The CDR3 loop spans 14 amino acids. CDR1 is MNHEY and CDR2 is SVGAGI in the germline V gene. J lost 5 bases, V lost 6 bases, and 5 bases had no gene match. CDR3 DNA: TGTGCCAGCAGCCAATGGACAGGGGATCAGCCCCAGCATTTT. This sequence encodes CASSQWTGDQPQHF.

Regarding this clonotype: A read error is possible here, since a much larger clone lies one base away. The rearrangement uses TRBV28 and TRBJ2-1, with TRBD2 matching 7 bases. Germline V gene sequence: CDR1 MDHEN, CDR2 SYDVKM. CDR3 length: 14 residues. The CDR3 nucleotides read TGTGCCAGCAATTTAATTTCTAGCGGCAATGAGCAGTTCTTC. This translates into CASNLISSGNEQFF.

Concerning this clonotype: The junction and the germline gene differ at one end; a read error may be behind it. The chain combines TRBV7-2 with TRBJ1-1; unclear D gene. This CDR3 contains 13 residues. Germline CDR1 SGHTA, CDR2 FQGNSA. CDR3 nucleotide sequence: TGTGCCAGCAGCTTAGGTTTCAACACTGAAGCTGGCTTT. This encodes CASSLGFNTEAGF.

The table lists this clonotype with a few counts. The genes are TRBV4-2 and TRBJ2-1; tentatively, D is TRBD1 (6 bases). This CDR3 region has 13 residues. Germline values: CDR1 LGHNA, CDR2 YNFKEQ. V was pared by 7 bases and J by 9 bases, with 16 bases between. CDR3 region: CASKGDQVLEQFF. Here the CDR3 DNA reads TGTGCCAGCAAGGGGGACCAAGTACTTGAGCAGTTCTTC.

This clonotype was detected many times. The chain joins TRBV9 to TRBJ2-3, with D perhaps being TRBD1 or TRBD2 (7 bases each). Trimming left V 0 bases short and J 4 bases short, with 18 bases between. This CDR3 has 17 amino acids. Germline V gene lookup returns CDR1 SGDLS and CDR2 YYNGEE. The CDR3: CASSVAPGEGAADTQYF. Here the CDR3 DNA reads TGTGCCAGCAGCGTAGCCCCGGGGGAGGGGGCTGCAGATACGCAGTATTTT.

This clonotype was observed at least ten times. The genes are TRBV7-9 and TRBJ2-7; 7 nucleotides line up with TRBD2. J lost 6 bases, V lost 4 bases, and 9 bases had no gene match. CDR1 and CDR2 from the germline V gene are SEHNR and FQNEAQ (reference sequence). This CDR3 spans 14 amino acids. CDR3 residues: CASSYPGTGGEQYF. The CDR3 DNA is TGTGCCAGCAGCTACCCAGGAACGGGGGGCGAGCAGTACTTC.

V usage is TRBV4-3 and J usage is TRBJ2-5; no definite D call. The CDR3 length is 14 residues. Trimming left V 1 base short and J 0 bases short, with 6 bases between. The germline CDR1 and CDR2 sequences are LGHNA and YSLEER. CDR3 bases: TGCGCCAGCAGCCAAGTCTTGTACCAAGAGACCCAGTACTTC. Amino acids: CASSQVLYQETQYF.

The CDR3: CASSFVGDPDYGYTF. CDR3 DNA: TGTGCCAGCAGTTTTGTAGGGGACCCCGACTATGGCTACACCTTC. The chain links TRBV28 to TRBJ1-2; weak D call: TRBD1 (5 bases). Trimming removed 3 bases from V and 3 bases from J, with 14 bases in between. CDR3 size: 15 residues. From germline, CDR1 is MDHEN and CDR2 SYDVKM.

The chain is built from TRBV7-2 and TRBJ1-6; D is unresolved. CDR1 is SGHTA and CDR2 is FQGNSA in the germline V gene. The CDR3 spans 14 residues. V gave up 1 base and J gave up 4 bases, with 5 bases separating them. The CDR3 is CASSLEGYNSPLHF. DNA for the CDR3: TGTGCCAGCAGCTTAGAGGGATATAATTCACCCCTCCACTTT.

This clonotype showed up many times. The chain carries TRBV29-1 and TRBJ2-1; 8 nucleotides line up with TRBD1. The germline V gene has CDR1 SQVTM and CDR2 ANQGSEA. The CDR3 totals 17 residues. Trimming took 0 bases from V and 9 from J; bases not matched to a gene: 16. The CDR3 DNA is TGCAGCGTTGAAGATATAGCGAGAGACAGGGGTACTAGTGAGCAGTTCTTC. It encodes CSVEDIARDRGTSEQFF.

To note about this clonotype: This may come from a read error, since a much larger clone is one base off. V usage is TRBV6-5 and J usage is TRBJ2-7; 8 bases line up with TRBD1. Germline assignment: CDR1 MNHEY and CDR2 SVGAGI. The CDR3 sequence is 14 residues long. DNA for the CDR3: TGTACCAGCAGTTACGGCGACAGGGGCTACGAGCAGTACTTC. As protein: CTSSYGDRGYEQYF.

The CDR3: CASRWTSGSYEQYF. CDR3 nucleotides: TGTGCCAGTAGATGGACTAGCGGCTCCTACGAGCAGTACTTC. The chain carries TRBV19 and TRBJ2-7; 10 bases are a match to TRBD2. V dropped 6 bases and J dropped 0; count of bases not matched to a gene: 2. The length of the CDR3 is 14 residues. Germline CDR1 is LNHDA and CDR2 is SQIVND (reference sequence). Supplemented by reference TRBV19 and TRBJ2-7, the full variable domain reads DGGITQSPKYLFRKEGQNVTLSCEQNLNHDAMYWYRQDPGQGLRLIYYSQIVNDFQKGDIAEGYSVSREKKESFPLTVTSAQKNPTAFYLCASRWTSGSYEQYFGPGTRLTVT.

This rearrangement joins TRBV7-6 to TRBJ2-7, with 9 bases fitting TRBD2. Germline-derived CDR1 and CDR2 are SGHVS and FNYEAQ. V lost 5 bases to trimming and J lost 3 bases; unmatched junction nucleotides: 14. There are 17 residues in the CDR3. The CDR3 region has the DNA TGTGCCAGCAGCCACCGAAATGGGCTAGCGGGACTCTACGAGCAGTACTTC. This codes for CASSHRNGLAGLYEQYF.

This clonotype was picked up many times. The V gene is TRBV20-1, the J gene TRBJ2-5; 9 bases fit TRBD1. The V and J ends lost 0 bases and 5 bases, in that order; junction bases with no gene match: 10. Germline V lookup: CDR1 DFQATT, CDR2 SNEGSKA (reference sequence). The CDR3 loop spans 16 amino acids. The CDR3 nucleotides read TGCAGTGCTAGAGATCGCGACAGGGGGTTAGGGGAGACCCAGTACTTC. This translates into CSARDRDRGLGETQYF.

This clonotype was seen repeatedly, ten times or more. The rearrangement uses TRBV28 and TRBJ1-1, with D possibly being TRBD1 (5 bases). CDR1 MDHEN and CDR2 SYDVKM come from the germline V gene. The CDR3 extends over 12 amino acids. V was pared by 8 bases and J by 4 bases, with 11 bases between. DNA for the CDR3: TGTGCCAGCGCCTACAGGAGCACTGAAGCTTTCTTT. Its protein product is CASAYRSTEAFF. The whole variable domain, filled in from reference TRBV28 and TRBJ1-1, reads DVKVTQSSRYLVKRTGEKVFLECVQDMDHENMFWYRQDPGLGLRLIYFSYDVKMKEKGDIPEGYSVSREKKERFSLILESASTNQTSMYLCASAYRSTEAFFGQGTRLTVV.

This clonotype was counted ten times or more. This chain uses TRBV2 with TRBJ2-1; no definite D call. This CDR3 contains 13 residues. V gave up 1 base and J gave up 4 bases, with 5 bases separating them. Germline CDR1 reads SNHLY; CDR2 reads FYNNEI. CDR3 in DNA: TGTGCCAGCAGTGAAGAGCCATACAATGAGCAGTTCTTC. Protein: CASSEEPYNEQFF. Variable domain in full (rest from reference TRBV2 and TRBJ2-1): EPEVTQTPSHQVTQMGQEVILRCVPISNHLYFYWYRQILGQKVEFLVSFYNNEISEKSEIFDDQFSVERPDGSNFTLKIRSTKLEDSAMYFCASSEEPYNEQFFGPGTRLTVL.

This chain joins TRBV15 and TRBJ2-7; D uncertain. CDR1 and CDR2 from the germline V gene are LNHNV and YYDKDF (reference sequence). The CDR3 loop spans 14 amino acids. Trimming took off 0 bases at V and 2 bases at J, with 8 bases between the two ends. This chain's CDR3 is CATSRDIATYEQYF. The CDR3 region has the DNA TGTGCCACCAGCAGAGATATCGCCACCTACGAGCAGTACTTC.